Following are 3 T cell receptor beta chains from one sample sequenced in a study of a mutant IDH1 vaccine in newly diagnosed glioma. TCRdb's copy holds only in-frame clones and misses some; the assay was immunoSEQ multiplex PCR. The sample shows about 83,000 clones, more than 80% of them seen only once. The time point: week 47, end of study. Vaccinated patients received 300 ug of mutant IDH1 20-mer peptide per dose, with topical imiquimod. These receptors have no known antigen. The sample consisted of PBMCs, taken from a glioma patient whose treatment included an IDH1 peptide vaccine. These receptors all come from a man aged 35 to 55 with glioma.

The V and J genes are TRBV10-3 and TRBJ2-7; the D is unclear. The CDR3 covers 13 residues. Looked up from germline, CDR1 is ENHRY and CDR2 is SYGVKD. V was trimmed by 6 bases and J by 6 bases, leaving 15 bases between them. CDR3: CAISGYVPTEQYF. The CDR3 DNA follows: TGTGCCATCAGCGGGTATGTCCCAACCGAGCAGTACTTC.

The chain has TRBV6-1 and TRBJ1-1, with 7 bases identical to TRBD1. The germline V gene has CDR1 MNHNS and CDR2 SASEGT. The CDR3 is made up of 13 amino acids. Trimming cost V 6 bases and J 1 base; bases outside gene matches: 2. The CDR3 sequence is CASRGTANTEAFF. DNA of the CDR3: TGTGCCAGCAGGGGGACAGCGAACACTGAAGCTTTCTTT.

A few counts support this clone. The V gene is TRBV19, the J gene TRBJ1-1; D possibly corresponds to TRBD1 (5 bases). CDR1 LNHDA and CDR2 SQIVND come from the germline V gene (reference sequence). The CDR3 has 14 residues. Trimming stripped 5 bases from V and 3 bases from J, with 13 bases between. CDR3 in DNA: TGTGCCAGTAGTGAGGTTCAGGGTTACACTGAAGCTTTCTTT. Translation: CASSEVQGYTEAFF.